The 13 T cell receptor beta chains below all came from one sample that was sequenced in a study of long-term antiretroviral therapy in people with HIV. The run of the v3.0 immunoSEQ assay was at survey level. Method: immunoSEQ multiplex PCR; TCRdb's copy keeps in-frame clones and lacks some. Found here are around 29,000 clones, about 85% of them singletons; the top ten hold 10% to 15%. Sequenced material: unsorted PBMCs, taken 1.1 years after starting antiretroviral therapy. The receptors were gathered from a man in his late teens or twenties with HIV.

The chain recombines TRBV19 with TRBJ1-5, with unresolved D. The CDR3 has 14 amino acids. The V and J ends lost 3 bases and 4 bases respectively, with 10 bases between them. CDR1 and CDR2 from the germline V gene are LNHDA and SQIVND (reference sequence). The CDR3 here is CASSIERTNQPQHF. CDR3 nucleotides: TGTGCCAGTAGTATCGAAAGGACTAATCAGCCCCAGCATTTT. Complete variable domain (other parts from reference TRBV19 and TRBJ1-5): DGGITQSPKYLFRKEGQNVTLSCEQNLNHDAMYWYRQDPGQGLRLIYYSQIVNDFQKGDIAEGYSVSREKKESFPLTVTSAQKNPTAFYLCASSIERTNQPQHFGDGTRLSIL.

The chain combines TRBV10-3 with TRBJ1-3; D is uncertain. V was clipped by 3 bases and J by 0 bases, with 9 bases between them. CDR1 and CDR2 (germline): ENHRY, SYGVKD. This CDR3 comprises 15 residues. The chain's CDR3 is CAISDRSISGNTIYF. The CDR3 DNA reads TGTGCCATCAGTGACAGGTCCATCTCTGGAAACACCATATATTTT.

This clone was picked up one time. This chain connects TRBV10-3 to TRBJ2-3; TRBD2 matches at 9 bases. J was trimmed by 3 bases and V by 7 bases; bases with no gene match: 5. Looked up from germline, CDR1 is ENHRY and CDR2 is SYGVKD. The CDR3 length is 14 residues. CDR3 bases: TGTGCCATCACTCGCGGGGGGGGTACAGATACGCAGTATTTT. Protein: CAITRGGGTDTQYF.

The J gene is TRBJ1-1, the V gene TRBV28; D is undetermined. This CDR3 is 13 amino acids long. Trimming left V 2 bases short and J 3 bases short, with 7 bases between. The germline gives CDR1 MDHEN, CDR2 SYDVKM. This chain's CDR3 is CASSLSQYTEAFF. The DNA of the CDR3 is TGTGCCAGCAGTTTAAGCCAGTACACTGAAGCTTTCTTT.

V usage is TRBV7-2 and J usage is TRBJ1-5; D unclear. V was cut by 3 bases and J by 4 bases, with 4 bases left in between. Germline V gives CDR1 SGHTA, CDR2 FQGNSA. The CDR3 has 12 amino acids. Here the CDR3 DNA reads TGTGCCAGCAGCTTTGGGAATCAGCCCCAGCATTTT. Its protein product is CASSFGNQPQHF.

The rearrangement links TRBV19 to TRBJ1-4; D is unclear. This CDR3 region has 14 residues. From germline, CDR1 is LNHDA and CDR2 SQIVND (reference sequence). Trimming left V 1 base short and J 6 bases short, with 9 bases between. The CDR3 nucleotides are TGTGCCAGTAGTATAGCTACCACTGATGAAAAACTGTTTTTT. It yields the protein CASSIATTDEKLFF.

The chain employs TRBV7-9 and TRBJ2-7; maybe TRBD2 (6 bases). The CDR3 spans 15 residues. V was clipped by 5 bases and J by 0 bases, with 14 bases between them. Germline CDR1 and CDR2: SEHNR and FQNEAQ (reference sequence). CDR3 region: CASSPGTLGSYEQYF. CDR3 nucleotides: TGTGCCAGCAGCCCCGGGACTTTGGGCTCCTACGAGCAGTACTTC. The variable domain in full, completed from reference TRBV7-9 and TRBJ2-7, reads DTGVSQNPRHKITKRGQNVTFRCDPISEHNRLYWYRQTLGQGPEFLTYFQNEAQLEKSRLLSDRFSAERPKGSFSTLEIQRTEQGDSAMYLCASSPGTLGSYEQYFGPGTRLTVT.

The chain is built from TRBV11-2 and TRBJ1-2; D perhaps matches TRBD1 (5 bases). This CDR3 is built from 16 residues. Germline V CDR1 and CDR2: SGHAT, FQNNGV. V lost 4 bases to trimming and J lost 4 bases, with 19 bases between them. The CDR3 region has the DNA TGTGCCAGCAGCTCAATCCCGGGACGGACCCCCTATGGCTACACCTTC. Translating gives CASSSIPGRTPYGYTF.

This chain joins TRBV10-3 and TRBJ2-1, with D possibly matching TRBD1 (6 bases). Per the germline V gene, CDR1 is ENHRY and CDR2 is SYGVKD. V lost 7 bases to trimming and J lost 0 bases, with 10 bases between them. CDR3 length: 14 residues. As DNA, the CDR3 is TGTGCCATCATTATGGACAGCTCCTACAATGAGCAGTTCTTC. Its translation: CAIIMDSSYNEQFF.

The chain is built from TRBV7-2 and TRBJ1-1; D is uncertain. V gave up 3 bases and J gave up 10 bases, with 15 bases separating them. This CDR3 is 13 amino acids long. In germline, CDR1 is SGHTA, CDR2 FQGNSA. The CDR3 coding sequence is TGTGCCAGCAGCTTTGGAAGGGAAAAGAGAGCTTTCTTT. This translates into CASSFGREKRAFF.

The chain has TRBV2 and TRBJ2-1; the match to TRBD2 covers 13 bases. V shed 5 bases, J shed 8 bases, and the junction held 9 bases outside the gene matches. Germline-derived CDR1 and CDR2 are SNHLY and FYNNEI. The CDR3 length is 16 residues. The CDR3 DNA follows: TGTGCCAGCAGTTTTACTAGCGGGAGGGCCGGGGATGAGCAGTTCTTC. Amino acid sequence: CASSFTSGRAGDEQFF. The whole variable domain, remainder taken from reference TRBV2 and TRBJ2-1, is EPEVTQTPSHQVTQMGQEVILRCVPISNHLYFYWYRQILGQKVEFLVSFYNNEISEKSEIFDDQFSVERPDGSNFTLKIRSTKLEDSAMYFCASSFTSGRAGDEQFFGPGTRLTVL.

The chain recombines TRBV7-9 with TRBJ2-5; no firm D call. Germline CDR1 and CDR2: SEHNR and FQNEAQ (reference sequence). V was cut by 5 bases and J by 0 bases, with 10 bases left in between. This CDR3 region has 14 residues. DNA for the CDR3: TGTGCCAGCAGCCCTAACCCGGACCAAGAGACCCAGTACTTC. Protein product: CASSPNPDQETQYF.

The rearrangement uses TRBV10-3 and TRBJ2-5; the D gene is possibly TRBD2 (5 bases). The germline gives CDR1 ENHRY, CDR2 SYGVKD. Trimming pared 6 bases from V and 4 bases from J, leaving 12 bases between. The CDR3 is made up of 13 amino acids. The CDR3 sequence is CAISAGNRETQYF. The CDR3 DNA reads TGTGCCATCAGCGCCGGGAACAGAGAGACCCAGTACTTC.